This entry describes one T cell receptor beta chain. Its antigen remains unknown. Memory CD4+ cells were the fraction left after CD45RA+ naive selection. Original data processing: Filtering of immunoSEQ junctional sequences could not match full-length read filtering. Only in-frame clones appear in the TCRdb table, and some are missing; sequencing was by immunoSEQ multiplex PCR. The D gene and trimming were derived from the DNA, and the V and J assignments and clone size from that table. Of approximately 2.5 million clones in the sample, 85% to 95% were seen once. V was cut by 2 bases and J by 2 bases, with 6 bases left in between. Germline V gives CDR1 KGHSH, CDR2 LQKENI. This CDR3 region has 13 residues. This entry comes from a study of shared clonotypes between healthy human individuals. Study-level information: Ranging from 18 to 49 in age, donors were a couple of women and a few men. The study, taken as a whole, reports: Represented genetic and exposure-history diversity was restricted by having few donors.

The TCR comes from a man younger than 35 in good health. The V and J genes are TRBV18 and TRBJ1-1; D is undetermined. Sequenced: naive CD4+ T cells sorted from blood. Subset denoted: CD45RA+ positively selected. As DNA, the CDR3 is TGTGCCAGCTCACCAATGATAAACACTGAAGCTTTCTTT. Translating it yields CASSPMINTEAFF.